Shown below are 7 T cell receptor beta chains from a single sample sequenced in a study of cytomegalovirus exposure and HLA in healthy donors. PCR amplification relied on 60 Vbeta primers (plus 13 Jbeta primers). Measured with immunoSEQ multiplex PCR; TCRdb has only the in-frame clones, and not every one. Of about 93,000 clones in the sample, 78% were seen once. The sequenced sample was PBMCs. The receptors derive from a woman aged 40-49 years in good health and CMV-seronegative.

The chain combines TRBV9 with TRBJ2-1; D is perhaps TRBD2 (6 bases). Germline V gives CDR1 SGDLS, CDR2 YYNGEE. The CDR3 has 16 amino acids. V lost 0 bases, J lost 4 bases, and 14 bases lay in between. The CDR3: CASSVGNLEGYNEQFF. For the CDR3, the DNA is TGTGCCAGCAGCGTAGGAAATTTGGAGGGGTACAATGAGCAGTTCTTC.

The chain combines TRBV29-1 with TRBJ2-7, with D unclear. The CDR3 runs 12 residues. Looked up from germline, CDR1 is SQVTM and CDR2 is ANQGSEA. V was trimmed by 3 bases and J by 3 bases, leaving 9 bases between them. Written as DNA, the CDR3 is TGCAGCGTTGAGAGCTCCCTCTACGAGCAGTACTTC. It encodes CSVESSLYEQYF.

The chain joins TRBV19 to TRBJ1-5; no reliable D call. V lost 1 base and J lost 0, with 7 bases in between. Germline values: CDR1 LNHDA, CDR2 SQIVND (reference sequence). CDR3 length: 15 amino acids. The CDR3 coding sequence is TGTGCCAGTAGTATAGGCAGTAATAGCAATCAGCCCCAGCATTTT. As protein: CASSIGSNSNQPQHF.

The chain is built from TRBV11-2 and TRBJ1-5, with D perhaps TRBD1 (5 bases). This CDR3 contains 13 residues. Trimming removed 4 bases from V and 4 bases from J, with 8 bases in between. Germline CDR1 is SGHAT and CDR2 is FQNNGV. The CDR3 sequence: CASSSGLNQPQHF. In nucleotides, the CDR3 is TGTGCCAGCAGCTCGGGACTGAATCAGCCCCAGCATTTT.

This clone was seen more than once but under ten times. This chain uses TRBV9 with TRBJ2-2; D call uncertain. Germline V gene data show CDR1 as SGDLS and CDR2 as YYNGEE. The V end was cut by 5 bases, the J end by 1 base, with 6 bases between. The length of the CDR3 is 13 residues. The CDR3 here is CASSQENTGELFF. CDR3 coding DNA: TGTGCCAGCAGTCAGGAGAACACCGGGGAGCTGTTTTTT.

The chain recombines TRBV5-5 with TRBJ1-3; D remains ambiguous. Trimming took off 2 bases at V and 4 bases at J, with 4 bases between the two ends. Germline V gene data show CDR1 as SGHKS and CDR2 as YYEKEE (reference sequence). CDR3 length: 12 amino acids. The CDR3 here is CASSFQGNTIYF. DNA for the CDR3: TGTGCCAGCAGCTTTCAAGGAAACACCATATATTTT.

This rearrangement joins TRBV28 to TRBJ1-5; 7 bases align to TRBD1. The ends lost 3 bases at V and 1 base at J; junction bases unmatched: 0. The CDR3 has 14 residues. Germline V gene data show CDR1 as MDHEN and CDR2 as SYDVKM. The chain's CDR3 is CASSLTGSNQPQHF. The CDR3 DNA reads TGTGCCAGCAGTTTGACAGGGAGCAATCAGCCCCAGCATTTT.